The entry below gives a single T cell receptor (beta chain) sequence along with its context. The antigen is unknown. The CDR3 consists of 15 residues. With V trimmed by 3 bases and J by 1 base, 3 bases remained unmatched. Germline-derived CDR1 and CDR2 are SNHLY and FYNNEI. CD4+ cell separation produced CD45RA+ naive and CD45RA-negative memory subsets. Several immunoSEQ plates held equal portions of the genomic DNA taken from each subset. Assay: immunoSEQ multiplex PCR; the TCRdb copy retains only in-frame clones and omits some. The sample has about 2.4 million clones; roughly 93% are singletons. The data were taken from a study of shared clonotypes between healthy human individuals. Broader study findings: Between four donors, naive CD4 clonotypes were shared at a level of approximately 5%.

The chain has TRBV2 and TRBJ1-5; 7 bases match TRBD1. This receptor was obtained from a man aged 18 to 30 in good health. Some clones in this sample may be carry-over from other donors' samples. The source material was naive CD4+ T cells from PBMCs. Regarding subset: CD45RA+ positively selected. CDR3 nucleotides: TGTGCCAGCAGTGATATGACAGGGAGCAATCAGCCCCAGCATTTT. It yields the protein CASSDMTGSNQPQHF.